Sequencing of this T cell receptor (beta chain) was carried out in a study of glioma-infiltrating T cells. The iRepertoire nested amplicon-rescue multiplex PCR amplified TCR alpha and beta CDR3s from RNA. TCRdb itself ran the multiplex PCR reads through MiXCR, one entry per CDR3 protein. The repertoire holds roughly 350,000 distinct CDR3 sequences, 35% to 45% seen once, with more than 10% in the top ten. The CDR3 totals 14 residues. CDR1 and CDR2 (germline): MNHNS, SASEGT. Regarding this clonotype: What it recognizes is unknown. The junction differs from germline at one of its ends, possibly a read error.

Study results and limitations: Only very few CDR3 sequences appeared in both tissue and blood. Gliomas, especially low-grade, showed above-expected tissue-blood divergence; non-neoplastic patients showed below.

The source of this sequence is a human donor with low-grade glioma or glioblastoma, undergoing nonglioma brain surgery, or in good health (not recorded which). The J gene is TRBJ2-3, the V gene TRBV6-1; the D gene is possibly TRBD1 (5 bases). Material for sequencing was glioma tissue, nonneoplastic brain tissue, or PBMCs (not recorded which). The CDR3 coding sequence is TGTGCCATCAGTCAAGGACACCGCACAGATACGCAGTATTTT. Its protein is CAISQGHRTDTQYF.